Below are 8 T cell receptor beta chains sequenced from a single sample in a study of CD8 T cells in Susac syndrome. Reverse transcription of 0.5 to 1 ug RNA was performed with random hexamers. One entry per CDR3 protein, called by TCRdb with MiXCR from the immunoSEQ multiplex PCR reads. The table includes hundreds of thousands of distinct CDR3 sequences, about 93% detected once. Material for sequencing was CD4+ T cells from PBMCs. The receptors shown here come from a human donor with multiple sclerosis.

The gene calls are TRBV15 and TRBJ2-5; possible D gene TRBD1, 8 bases. CDR3 length equals 19 residues. Trimming stripped 0 bases from V and 0 bases from J, with 20 bases between. Germline-derived CDR1 and CDR2 are LNHNV and YYDKDF (reference sequence). The CDR3: CATSREGGGTGGDQETQYF. CDR3 sequence (DNA): TGTGCCACCAGCAGAGAAGGGGGAGGAACAGGGGGGGACCAAGAGACCCAGTACTTC.

The rearrangement links TRBV2 to TRBJ2-1, with 9 bases that match TRBD2. V dropped 7 bases and J dropped 6; count of bases not matched to a gene: 19. The CDR3 is made up of 18 amino acids. Germline CDR1 reads SNHLY; CDR2 reads FYNNEI. This CDR3 reads CASTRSAREGRNINEQFF. CDR3 bases: TGTGCCAGCACAAGGTCTGCGCGGGAGGGCCGTAATATCAATGAGCAGTTCTTC.

The CDR3 is CASSSTGGVNTEAFF. The CDR3 bases are TGTGCCAGCAGCTCAACAGGGGGCGTAAACACTGAAGCTTTCTTT. The gene calls are TRBV5-4 and TRBJ1-1; 9 bases map to TRBD1. Germline V gene data show CDR1 as SGHNT and CDR2 as YYREEE (reference sequence). V lost 3 bases, J lost 2 bases, and 5 bases stayed unmatched. The CDR3 loop spans 15 amino acids.

The J gene is TRBJ1-3, the V gene TRBV4-1; D remains unclear. Per the germline V gene, CDR1 is MGHRA and CDR2 is YSYEKL. CDR3 length: 17 residues. V was clipped by 0 bases and J by 2 bases, with 14 bases between them. The CDR3 nucleotides are TGCGCCAGCAGCCAAGATCGGGTACTGGCAGCTGGAAACACCATATATTTT. This translates into CASSQDRVLAAGNTIYF.

This chain uses TRBV5-6 with TRBJ2-2, with D tentatively TRBD1 (6 bases). The CDR3 length is 17 residues. The V end was cut by 4 bases, the J end by 0 bases, with 16 bases between. Germline assignment: CDR1 SGHDT and CDR2 YYEEEE. The CDR3 sequence is CASSGELRGANTGELFF. CDR3 bases: TGTGCCAGCAGCGGAGAACTCAGGGGCGCGAACACCGGGGAGCTGTTTTTT.

V and J are TRBV6-4 and TRBJ2-3, with D perhaps TRBD1 or TRBD2 (5 bases each). In germline, CDR1 is MRHNA, CDR2 SNTAGT. V dropped 4 bases and J dropped 4 bases, with 18 bases sitting between them. The CDR3 is 16 amino acids. CDR3 protein: CASSVQIGAGADTQYF. Here the CDR3 DNA reads TGTGCCAGCAGTGTTCAAATAGGGGCCGGGGCAGATACGCAGTATTTT.

V is TRBV3-1 and J is TRBJ1-2, with 8 bases aligning to TRBD1. Germline V CDR1 and CDR2: LGHDT, YNNKEL (reference sequence). The J segment lost 7 bases and the V segment lost 0 bases, leaving 10 bases of the junction unmatched. The CDR3 has 16 amino acids. CDR3 sequence: CASSQERGQGVLGYTF. DNA for the CDR3: TGTGCCAGCAGCCAAGAACGCGGACAGGGAGTACTTGGCTACACCTTC.

This clonotype has only one observation. The chain has TRBV28 and TRBJ1-2, with D tentatively TRBD1 (5 bases). The CDR3 extends over 15 amino acids. Trimming removed 5 bases from V and 3 bases from J, with 16 bases in between. The germline gives CDR1 MDHEN, CDR2 SYDVKM. The CDR3 bases are TGTGCCAGCAGTCCGGGGACTGCCTTAGACTATGGCTACACCTTC. It is translated as CASSPGTALDYGYTF.